This paragraph covers one TCR beta chain sequence. V was shortened by 7 bases and J by 2 bases, with 12 bases between the two germline ends. The CDR3 sequence is 14 residues long. In germline, CDR1 is SGHNT, CDR2 YENEEA. This sample was included in a study of T cell responses to AZD1222 COVID-19 vaccine. Study information: Analysis merged second doses at about 4 or about 12 weeks.

Using immunoSEQ multiplex PCR, the repertoire was profiled, and TCRdb retains in-frame clones only, with some absent. The repertoire consists of about 140,000 clones, with 90% occurring once and the leading ten covering roughly 3.1%. The specimen comprised peripheral blood, sampled on day 0 of AZD1222 vaccination. This rearrangement joins TRBV11-3 to TRBJ2-1; perhaps D is TRBD1 or TRBD2 (6 bases each). This TCR derives from an adult in good health. DNA for the CDR3: TGTGCCAGCAAGGGGGGACCAGCCTACAATGAGCAGTTCTTC. It encodes CASKGGPAYNEQFF.